A single sample gave rise to the 23 T cell receptor beta chains below, sequenced in a study of blood T cells in healthy people across ages. The use of a sample-barcoded 5' primer and a J-beta primer mix characterized a second PCR of roughly 7 to 12 cycles. Each CDR3 protein gets one entry after TCRdb re-called the 5' RACE reads with MiXCR. This table has around 670,000 distinct CDR3 sequences, about 30% appearing once. Sequencing was done on a sample of blood. These receptors originate from a woman aged 80 or older in good health.

The table lists this clonotype with a few counts. This sequence joins TRBV28 and TRBJ2-7; 8 nucleotides agree with TRBD1. J gave up 2 bases and V 8 bases, and 5 bases lay outside the gene matches. The CDR3 spans 13 residues. In germline, CDR1 is MDHEN, CDR2 SYDVKM. CDR3 nucleotides: TGTGCCAGCTCGGACAGGGATCCCTACGAGCAGTACTTC. This encodes CASSDRDPYEQYF.

In the case of this clonotype: The junction shows a germline mismatch at one end, possibly a read error. The rearrangement uses TRBV30 and TRBJ1-2; D is possibly TRBD1 (6 bases). CDR3 size: 14 residues. The V gene's germline CDR1 is GTSNPN and CDR2 SVGIG (reference sequence). The CDR3 is CARSVTGRGYGYTF. The CDR3, as DNA: TGTGCCAGGAGTGTTACAGGGCGGGGCTATGGCTACACCTTC.

The V gene is TRBV6-6, the J gene TRBJ2-1; D remains unclear. There are 15 residues in the CDR3. Germline loops: CDR1 MNHNY, CDR2 SVGAGI (reference sequence). The V gene lost 0 bases and the J gene lost 1 base, with 7 bases spanning the gap. CDR3 sequence reads: CASSYSTPSYNEQFF. DNA of the CDR3: TGTGCCAGCAGTTACTCGACCCCATCCTACAATGAGCAGTTCTTC.

CDR3 loop: CASSWTSPDTQYF. CDR3 coding DNA: TGCGCCAGCAGCTGGACTAGCCCAGATACGCAGTATTTT. This chain uses TRBV5-1 with TRBJ2-3, with 8 nucleotides matching TRBD2. The CDR3 is 13 amino acids. Germline-derived CDR1 and CDR2 are SGHRS and YFSETQ. The V gene end was trimmed by 3 bases and the J gene end by 4 bases; junction bases not matched to a gene: 1.

The sample holds a few counts of this clonotype. The chain has TRBV4-2 and TRBJ2-7, with D unclear. CDR1 and CDR2 (germline): LGHNA, YNFKEQ. With 1 base removed from V and 7 bases from J, the gap between germline ends came to 14 bases. This CDR3 region has 14 residues. The CDR3 sequence: CASSQATGDNEQYF. The CDR3 coding sequence is TGTGCCAGCAGCCAAGCCACGGGCGACAATGAGCAGTACTTC.

This clonotype was counted ten times or more. CDR3 in DNA: TGCGCCAGCAGCCAAGATCCAGGGGATATCTATGGCTACACCTTC. It is translated as CASSQDPGDIYGYTF. This sequence joins TRBV4-3 and TRBJ1-2; tentative D call: TRBD1 (6 bases). V was clipped by 0 bases and J by 4 bases, with 12 bases between them. CDR3 length: 15 residues. CDR1 and CDR2 from the germline V gene are LGHNA and YSLEER.

This clonotype was found many times. V usage is TRBV7-2 and J usage is TRBJ1-2; D is uncertain. The CDR3 contains 13 residues. Trimming pared 0 bases from V and 8 bases from J, leaving 10 bases between. Germline CDR1 and CDR2: SGHTA and FQGNSA. CDR3 amino acids: CASSLARVEGYTF. CDR3 DNA: TGTGCCAGCAGCTTAGCGCGGGTGGAAGGCTACACCTTC.

The rearrangement joins TRBV12-3 or TRBV12-4 to TRBJ2-3; D perhaps matches TRBD1 (5 bases). Trimming stripped 5 bases from V and 4 bases from J, with 16 bases between. The CDR3 sequence is 15 residues long. The CDR3 DNA reads as TGTGCCAGCAGTATTACAGGAGTGAGAGCAGATACGCAGTATTTT. This sequence encodes CASSITGVRADTQYF.

In its sample, this clonotype was seen many times. The chain combines TRBV9 with TRBJ1-2; 7 nucleotides line up with TRBD1. With V trimmed by 2 bases and J by 4 bases, 8 bases remained unmatched. Germline assignment: CDR1 SGDLS and CDR2 YYNGEE. The CDR3 has 15 amino acids. The CDR3 DNA reads TGTGCCAGCAGCGTGGGCTCCGGGACAGCCTATGGCTACACCTTC. This sequence encodes CASSVGSGTAYGYTF.

V gene TRBV7-2 combines with J gene TRBJ2-5; a possible D gene is TRBD1 (6 bases). The CDR3 has 18 residues. Germline CDR1 reads SGHTA; CDR2 reads FQGNSA. V dropped 4 bases and J dropped 11 bases, with 32 bases sitting between them. The CDR3 DNA sequence: TGTGCCAGCAGCTATCACCGGGACACGTTCTTCCAAAACAATGAGCAGTACTTC. Encoded protein: CASSYHRDTFFQNNEQYF.

This clonotype appeared many times. The chain has TRBV7-8 and TRBJ1-2; 8 nucleotides agree with TRBD1. From germline, CDR1 is SGHVS and CDR2 FQNEAQ. The trim removed 5 bases at V and 2 bases at J, leaving 7 bases unmatched. This CDR3 is built from 15 residues. CDR3 DNA sequence: TGTGCCAGCAGCCGCGGACAGGGTGCAAACTATGGCTACACCTTC. Translated: CASSRGQGANYGYTF.

In the case of this clonotype: Just one base apart from a much larger clone, this may be a read error. The CDR3 coding sequence is TGTGCCAACAGCGCCTCCAGCGGGGGGAGACCTGATACGCAGTATTTT. Protein sequence: CANSASSGGRPDTQYF. The gene calls are TRBV9 and TRBJ2-3; 9 bases fit TRBD2. The length of the CDR3 is 16 residues. Germline V gives CDR1 SGDLS, CDR2 YYNGEE.

V usage is TRBV5-1 and J usage is TRBJ1-6; possible D gene TRBD1, 5 bases. V was clipped by 0 bases and J by 6 bases, with 10 bases between them. CDR3 length: 15 amino acids. The germline CDR1 and CDR2 sequences are SGHRS and YFSETQ. The chain's CDR3 is CASSLARQSNSPLHF. The CDR3 nucleotides read TGCGCCAGCAGCTTGGCTAGACAGTCTAATTCACCCCTCCACTTT.

This clonotype was observed a handful of times. A much larger clone lies a single base off, so this may be a read error. This chain links TRBV28 with TRBJ2-3, with unresolved D. This CDR3 spans 14 amino acids. Germline loops: CDR1 MDHEN, CDR2 SYDVKM. V was cut by 6 bases and J by 5 bases, with 15 bases left in between. CDR3 protein: CASRRRLAQDTQYF. The CDR3 DNA follows: TGTGCCAGCAGACGGAGACTGGCTCAAGATACGCAGTATTTT.

Concerning this clonotype: A much larger clone lies one base from this, so it may be a read error. The rearrangement uses TRBV7-9 and TRBJ1-1, with 8 bases fitting TRBD1. CDR3 size: 14 residues. From germline, CDR1 is SEHNR and CDR2 FQNEAQ (reference sequence). The ends lost 3 bases at V and 6 bases at J; junction bases unmatched: 6. CDR3 in DNA: TGTGCCAGCAGCTTTGGGGCAGGGGGCGCTGAAGCTTTCTTT. Protein product: CASSFGAGGAEAFF.

The CDR3 coding sequence is TGTGCCAGCAGCATGGCCCCAGCGAACACTGAAGCTTTCTTT. Residues: CASSMAPANTEAFF. The chain links TRBV5-6 to TRBJ1-1; no clear D. Trimming stripped 4 bases from V and 1 base from J, with 11 bases between. There are 14 residues in the CDR3. Germline V CDR1 and CDR2: SGHDT, YYEEEE. Drawing the rest from reference TRBV5-6 and TRBJ1-1, the complete variable domain is DAGVTQSPTHLIKTRGQQVTLRCSPKSGHDTVSWYQQALGQGPQFIFQYYEEEERQRGNFPDRFSGHQFPNYSSELNVNALLLGDSALYLCASSMAPANTEAFFGQGTRLTVV.

This clonotype has at least ten counts. This chain links TRBV24-1 with TRBJ2-1; D remains unclear. The V gene lost 4 bases and the J gene lost 7 bases, with 10 bases spanning the gap. The germline V gene encodes CDR1 KGHDR and CDR2 SFDVKD. The CDR3 has 13 amino acids. The CDR3 DNA is TGTGCCACCAGTGACCCAGGAAGGAATGAGCAGTTCTTC. This gives the protein CATSDPGRNEQFF.

This clonotype was counted at least ten times. The CDR3 sequence is CASSLFGSGGEYYNEQFF. DNA of the CDR3: TGCGCCAGCAGCTTGTTCGGTAGCGGGGGGGAATACTACAATGAGCAGTTCTTC. The chain uses TRBV5-1 and TRBJ2-1; TRBD2 aligns across 11 bases. The CDR3 has 18 amino acids. With 1 base clipped from V and 3 bases from J, the junction kept 9 bases outside the gene matches. CDR1 SGHRS and CDR2 YFSETQ come from the germline V gene.

This clonotype was counted many times. The chain is built from TRBV7-9 and TRBJ2-7; TRBD1 or TRBD2 may be the D gene (6 bases each). The V and J ends lost 4 bases and 5 bases respectively, with 21 bases between them. The length of the CDR3 is 16 residues. Looked up from germline, CDR1 is SEHNR and CDR2 is FQNEAQ (reference sequence). CDR3 nucleotide sequence: TGTGCCAGCAGCTACGCCGGGGGCAGGGTTTCTGACGAGCAGTACTTC. This gives the protein CASSYAGGRVSDEQYF.

This clonotype was recorded at least ten times. The chain employs TRBV5-1 and TRBJ1-6, with D tentatively TRBD1 (5 bases). The CDR3 consists of 15 residues. With 2 bases removed from V and 9 bases from J, the gap between germline ends came to 15 bases. Germline V CDR1 and CDR2: SGHRS, YFSETQ. CDR3 coding DNA: TGCGCCAGCAGCTTTTCGACCGGCGGGGGTTCACCCCTCCACTTT. This gives the protein CASSFSTGGGSPLHF.

The chain employs TRBV6-2 or TRBV6-3 and TRBJ1-1; D unclear. The CDR3 is 14 amino acids. CDR1 is MNHEY, CDR2 SVGEGT, per germline. Trimming left V 1 base short and J 0 bases short, with 6 bases between. The CDR3: CASSYLSLNTEAFF. In DNA form, the CDR3 reads TGTGCCAGCAGTTACTTGTCGTTGAACACTGAAGCTTTCTTT.

The rearrangement joins TRBV7-2 to TRBJ1-4; D is undetermined. Germline-derived CDR1 and CDR2 are SGHTA and FQGNSA. The germline V and J ends were trimmed by 3 bases and 9 bases, with 14 bases remaining between them. The CDR3 is 14 residues long. The CDR3 loop reads CASSLGLGYQKLFF. In DNA form, the CDR3 reads TGTGCCAGCAGCTTGGGGTTGGGGTATCAAAAACTGTTTTTT.

There are many counts of this clonotype. V usage is TRBV15 and J usage is TRBJ2-3; D call uncertain. This CDR3 is 12 amino acids long. CDR1 is LNHNV and CDR2 is YYDKDF in the germline V gene (reference sequence). With 5 bases removed from V and 0 bases from J, the gap between germline ends came to 3 bases. The CDR3 region has the DNA TGTGCCACCAGCTATAGCACAGATACGCAGTATTTT. Encoded protein: CATSYSTDTQYF.